This entry lists 20 T cell receptor beta chains sequenced from one sample in a study of blood T cell repertoires in COVID-19. Using immunoSEQ multiplex PCR, the repertoire was profiled, and TCRdb retains in-frame clones only, with some absent. The data contain fewer than 300,000 clones, roughly 90% of them seen just once; the ten biggest clones take up about 2.2%. The material sequenced was peripheral blood. The receptors originated from a woman under 40 with COVID-19, enrolled during active disease.

This clone was seen a few times. V is TRBV30 and J is TRBJ1-2, with D tentatively TRBD1 (5 bases). This CDR3 spans 12 amino acids. CDR1 and CDR2 (germline): GTSNPN, SVGIG (reference sequence). Trimming cost V 4 bases and J 8 bases, with 14 bases left between them. The CDR3 DNA sequence: TGTGCCTGGATGCGCAGGGTAGAAGGCTACACCTTC. This gives the protein CAWMRRVEGYTF.

This clone was found once. The genes are TRBV11-3 and TRBJ2-1; D is uncertain. The CDR3 loop spans 13 amino acids. The V end was cut by 4 bases, the J end by 8 bases, with 12 bases between. Germline V gene data show CDR1 as SGHNT and CDR2 as YENEEA. The CDR3 nucleotides are TGTGCCAGCAGCTATGACACGACCGATGAGCAGTTCTTC. Translating gives CASSYDTTDEQFF.

The chain is built from TRBV6-6 and TRBJ2-2; 12 bases align to TRBD2. The CDR3 length is 14 residues. V was clipped by 7 bases and J by 5 bases; unmatched bases: 2. Germline assignment: CDR1 MNHNY and CDR2 SVGAGI (reference sequence). CDR3 nucleotide sequence: TGTGCCAGCATGGGGACTAGCGGGACCGGGGAGCTGTTTTTT. It encodes CASMGTSGTGELFF.

The V gene is TRBV13, the J gene TRBJ2-7; D not certain. The CDR3 length is 13 residues. With 5 bases removed from V and 2 bases from J, the gap between germline ends came to 10 bases. CDR1 is PRHDT, CDR2 FYEKMQ, per germline (reference sequence). CDR3 sequence: CASSRYSTYEQYF. In DNA, the CDR3 is TGTGCCAGCAGCAGATATAGCACCTACGAGCAGTACTTC.

This clone has at least ten counts. This rearrangement joins TRBV6-5 to TRBJ2-3; perhaps TRBD2 as D (5 bases). The V gene's germline CDR1 is MNHEY and CDR2 SVGAGI. CDR3 length equals 14 residues. The V end lost 6 bases, the J end lost 6 bases, and 16 bases lay between the germline ends. The CDR3 bases are TGTGCCAGCAGCCGCACACCAGAGCGGGATACGCAGTATTTT. This encodes CASSRTPERDTQYF.

The J gene is TRBJ2-1, the V gene TRBV5-4; maybe TRBD2 (6 bases). The CDR3 totals 15 residues. The germline V gene encodes CDR1 SGHNT and CDR2 YYREEE (reference sequence). Between the trimmed V and J ends, which lost 4 bases and 5 bases, there was a span of 16 bases. The CDR3 loop reads CASSRRDRSNNEQFF. The DNA for the CDR3 is TGTGCCAGCAGCCGGAGGGATAGGTCCAACAATGAGCAGTTCTTC. Combining the CDR3 with reference TRBV5-4 and TRBJ2-1 gives the whole variable domain ETGVTQSPTHLIKTRGQQVTLRCSSQSGHNTVSWYQQALGQGPQFIFQYYREEENGRGNFPPRFSGLQFPNYSSELNVNALELDDSALYLCASSRRDRSNNEQFFGPGTRLTVL.

The chain is built from TRBV2 and TRBJ1-1, with D possibly matching TRBD1 (6 bases). CDR3 size: 13 residues. V shed 6 bases and J shed 7 bases, with 15 bases lying between them. Germline V gene data show CDR1 as SNHLY and CDR2 as FYNNEI. This CDR3 reads CASSGEGVGEAFF. The CDR3 DNA follows: TGTGCCAGCAGCGGGGAGGGGGTCGGTGAAGCTTTCTTT.

The sample holds one count of this clone. The V call is TRBV12-5, the J call TRBJ2-7; D is unresolved. The CDR3 is made up of 11 amino acids. CDR1 and CDR2 (germline): LGHNT, FRNRAP. With 3 bases removed from V and 4 bases from J, the gap between germline ends came to 4 bases. CDR3 sequence reads: CASGFYYEQYF. The CDR3 DNA is TGTGCTAGTGGTTTCTATTACGAGCAGTACTTC.

This clone was seen just once. The chain recombines TRBV7-9 with TRBJ2-2; 10 bases align to TRBD2. The CDR3 is 18 residues long. Germline V gene lookup returns CDR1 SEHNR and CDR2 FQNEAQ (reference sequence). The J segment lost 1 base and the V segment lost 1 base, leaving 6 bases of the junction unmatched. CDR3 loop: CASSLEWLAGENTGELFF. The CDR3 DNA follows: TGTGCCAGCAGCTTAGAGTGGCTAGCGGGAGAGAACACCGGGGAGCTGTTTTTT. Using reference TRBV7-9 and TRBJ2-2 for the parts outside the CDR3, the full variable domain is DTGVSQNPRHKITKRGQNVTFRCDPISEHNRLYWYRQTLGQGPEFLTYFQNEAQLEKSRLLSDRFSAERPKGSFSTLEIQRTEQGDSAMYLCASSLEWLAGENTGELFFGEGSRLTVL.

This chain links TRBV30 with TRBJ1-3; D gene uncertain. Deletions cut 4 bases from V and 4 bases from J, with 8 bases between. The CDR3 totals 12 residues. Germline CDR1 reads GTSNPN; CDR2 reads SVGIG (reference sequence). For the CDR3, the DNA is TGTGCCTGGAAGGTGAGGGGAAACACCATATATTTT. Its translation: CAWKVRGNTIYF.

The chain employs TRBV7-8 and TRBJ1-1; TRBD1 agrees at 8 bases. In germline, CDR1 is SGHVS, CDR2 FQNEAQ. The CDR3 contains 16 residues. V shed 1 base, J shed 2 bases, and the junction held 6 bases outside the gene matches. The CDR3 DNA reads TGTGCCAGCAGCTTAGTTGTAGGACAGGGAAACACTGAAGCTTTCTTT. Translation: CASSLVVGQGNTEAFF.

The chain combines TRBV29-1 with TRBJ2-5; 12 nucleotides align to TRBD2. The ends lost 3 bases at V and 2 bases at J; junction bases unmatched: 1. The CDR3 length is 14 residues. Germline CDR1 and CDR2: SQVTM and ANQGSEA. The CDR3 loop is CSVDLAGGQETQYF. As DNA, the CDR3 is TGCAGCGTTGATCTAGCGGGAGGGCAAGAGACCCAGTACTTC.

Written as DNA, the CDR3 is TGTGCCAGCAGCCAAGTTACCAGCTATGGCTACACCTTC. Translation gives CASSQVTSYGYTF. The gene calls are TRBV3-1 (or the pseudogene TRBV3-2) and TRBJ1-2; D unresolved. This CDR3 is 13 amino acids long. Trimming pared 1 base from V and 4 bases from J, leaving 7 bases between. The germline V gene encodes CDR1 LGHDT and CDR2 YNNKEL (reference sequence).

In this sample, this clone turned up once. This chain joins TRBV5-5 and TRBJ1-4; D call uncertain. Per the germline V gene, CDR1 is SGHKS and CDR2 is YYEKEE (reference sequence). Trimming removed 4 bases from V and 0 bases from J, with 13 bases in between. This CDR3 has 16 amino acids. This chain's CDR3 is CASSERHPATNEKLFF. The CDR3 nucleotides read TGTGCCAGCAGCGAACGACACCCTGCAACTAATGAAAAACTGTTTTTT. Full variable domain (remainder filled in from reference TRBV5-5 and TRBJ1-4): DAGVTQSPTHLIKTRGQQVTLRCSPISGHKSVSWYQQVLGQGPQFIFQYYEKEERGRGNFPDRFSARQFPNYSSELNVNALLLGDSALYLCASSERHPATNEKLFFGSGTQLSVL.

J is TRBJ1-1 and V is TRBV30; no clear D gene. Germline V lookup: CDR1 GTSNPN, CDR2 SVGIG (reference sequence). Deletions cut 2 bases from V and 1 base from J, with 8 bases between. CDR3 length equals 13 residues. CDR3 protein: CAWSSGANTEAFF. Written as DNA, the CDR3 is TGTGCCTGGAGTTCCGGTGCGAACACTGAAGCTTTCTTT. Combining the CDR3 with reference TRBV30 and TRBJ1-1 gives the whole variable domain SQTIHQWPATLVQPVGSPLSLECTVEGTSNPNLYWYRQAAGRGLQLLFYSVGIGQISSEVPQNLSASRPQDRQFILSSKKLLLSDSGFYLCAWSSGANTEAFFGQGTRLTVV.

This chain links TRBV5-1 with TRBJ2-5, with D possibly TRBD1 on 6 matching bases. Per germline, CDR1 SGHRS and CDR2 YFSETQ. The V end lost 0 bases, the J end lost 5 bases, and 11 bases lay between the germline ends. The CDR3 has 14 residues. The CDR3 sequence is CASSLAPGEETQYF. The CDR3 DNA sequence: TGCGCCAGCAGCTTGGCCCCAGGGGAGGAGACCCAGTACTTC. The variable domain in full, completed from reference TRBV5-1 and TRBJ2-5, reads KAGVTQTPRYLIKTRGQQVTLSCSPISGHRSVSWYQQTPGQGLQFLFEYFSETQRNKGNFPGRFSGRQFSNSRSEMNVSTLELGDSALYLCASSLAPGEETQYFGPGTRLLVL.

The chain links TRBV24-1 to TRBJ1-4; TRBD1 matches 11 bases. This CDR3 is 17 amino acids long. With V trimmed by 12 bases and J by 0 bases, 11 bases remained unmatched. The germline V gene encodes CDR1 KGHDR and CDR2 SFDVKD. The CDR3 reads CAANRDRGRTTNEKLFF. In nucleotides, the CDR3 is TGTGCCGCCAACCGGGACAGGGGGAGGACAACTAATGAAAAACTGTTTTTT.

CDR3 DNA: TGTGCCAGCAGCTTACGTCTGACAGATACGCAGTATTTT. Encoded protein: CASSLRLTDTQYF. The J gene is TRBJ2-3, the V gene TRBV7-2; D remains unclear. CDR1 and CDR2 (germline): SGHTA, FQGNSA. Trimming removed 2 bases at V and 3 bases at J, with 6 bases between. This CDR3 has 13 amino acids.

This clone was picked up one time. The chain has TRBV28 and TRBJ2-1; 11 bases are a match to TRBD2. The length of the CDR3 is 14 residues. V was clipped by 6 bases and J by 8 bases; unmatched bases: 6. The germline V gene has CDR1 MDHEN and CDR2 SYDVKM. CDR3 DNA: TGTGCCAGCAGCAAAACTAGCGGGAGCCATGAGCAGTTCTTC. This sequence encodes CASSKTSGSHEQFF.

The genes are TRBV28 and TRBJ1-4; tentative D call: TRBD1 (6 bases). This CDR3 has 15 amino acids. The germline CDR1 and CDR2 sequences are MDHEN and SYDVKM. The V and J ends lost 5 bases and 6 bases respectively, with 16 bases between them. The CDR3 protein is CASSGSGDGDEKLFF. CDR3 coding DNA: TGTGCCAGCAGTGGCTCAGGGGATGGGGATGAAAAACTGTTTTTT.